The 31 T cell receptor beta chains reported below all come from one sample, sequenced in a study of T cell changes during pregnancy in multiple sclerosis. The assay was immunoSEQ multiplex PCR, and TCRdb's table has in-frame clones only and misses some. This table holds roughly 31,000 clones, approximately 92% found once. The sequences come from CD4+ T cells from peripheral blood mononuclear cells, collected in the first trimester of pregnancy. These receptor sequences come from a female donor with multiple sclerosis, enrolled in a pregnancy study.

This chain joins TRBV9 and TRBJ1-2; weak D call: TRBD1 (6 bases). This CDR3 region has 17 residues. Trimming took 4 bases from V and 3 from J, leaving 22 bases between them. From germline, CDR1 is SGDLS and CDR2 YYNGEE. This CDR3 reads CASSPRGSGASYYGYTF. DNA for the CDR3: TGTGCCAGCAGCCCCAGGGGTTCTGGTGCGTCGTACTATGGCTACACCTTC. Full variable domain (rest looked up from reference TRBV9 and TRBJ1-2): DSGVTQTPKHLITATGQRVTLRCSPRSGDLSVYWYQQSLDQGLQFLIQYYNGEERAKGNILERFSAQQFPDLHSELNLSSLELGDSALYFCASSPRGSGASYYGYTFGSGTRLTVV.

The J gene is TRBJ2-2, the V gene TRBV5-1, with TRBD1 matching over 8 bases. V gave up 6 bases and J gave up 5 bases; unmatched junction bases: 12. There are 16 residues in the CDR3. CDR1 is SGHRS and CDR2 is YFSETQ in the germline V gene. The CDR3 DNA is TGCGCCAGCACGACCTCGACGGGACAGGCAACCGGGGAGCTGTTTTTT. This codes for CASTTSTGQATGELFF.

J is TRBJ2-7 and V is TRBV20-1, with TRBD1 as a possible D gene (5 bases). Germline V gene sequence: CDR1 DFQATT, CDR2 SNEGSKA (reference sequence). CDR3 length equals 10 residues. Trimming removed 7 bases from V and 3 bases from J, with 7 bases in between. The CDR3 sequence is CSVDSYEQYF. In DNA, the CDR3 is TGCAGTGTCGACAGCTACGAGCAGTACTTC.

CDR3 sequence: CASSPPRGEVNEQYF. The CDR3 DNA reads TGTGCCAGCTCACCCCCCCGAGGGGAGGTCAACGAGCAGTACTTC. The chain employs TRBV18 and TRBJ2-7, with D possibly matching TRBD2 (6 bases). CDR1 KGHSH and CDR2 LQKENI come from the germline V gene. Trimming cost V 3 bases and J 5 bases, with 17 bases left between them. The CDR3 loop spans 15 amino acids.

This clone occurred once. The chain combines TRBV5-8 with TRBJ2-2; D is undetermined. V gave up 1 base and J gave up 6 bases, with 16 bases separating them. In germline, CDR1 is SGHTS, CDR2 YDEGEE. The CDR3 is 16 residues long. CDR3 DNA: TGTGCCAGCAGCTTGATTGGCCCGGCGGTTCCCGGGGAGCTGTTTTTT. Translating it yields CASSLIGPAVPGELFF.

The chain carries TRBV28 and TRBJ2-2; tentatively, D is TRBD1 (5 bases). V gave up 4 bases and J gave up 5 bases, with 11 bases separating them. CDR1 MDHEN and CDR2 SYDVKM come from the germline V gene. This CDR3 is built from 14 residues. The CDR3 protein is CASSSQGRTGELFF. CDR3 DNA: TGTGCCAGCAGTTCCCAGGGAAGGACCGGGGAGCTGTTTTTT.

The V and J genes are TRBV4-2 and TRBJ1-2, with D unresolved. V dropped 1 base and J dropped 3 bases, with 9 bases sitting between them. This CDR3 comprises 14 residues. Germline CDR1 and CDR2: LGHNA and YNFKEQ. CDR3 sequence (DNA): TGTGCCAGCAGCCAAGGGTCCCGGGACTATGGCTACACCTTC. Its translation: CASSQGSRDYGYTF.

The chain employs TRBV4-2 and TRBJ1-2; 10 nucleotides match TRBD1. CDR1 is LGHNA and CDR2 is YNFKEQ in the germline V gene. After removal of 3 bases from V and 8 bases from J, the junction contained 9 bases not matched to a gene. The CDR3 length is 15 residues. The chain's CDR3 is CASSHPGTGEGGYTF. The CDR3 DNA reads TGTGCCAGCAGCCACCCCGGGACAGGGGAAGGCGGCTACACCTTC.

The genes are TRBV2 and TRBJ1-4, with 7 bases matching TRBD1. Germline V gene sequence: CDR1 SNHLY, CDR2 FYNNEI. There are 15 residues in the CDR3. V shed 7 bases and J 1 base; nucleotides not matched to a gene: 6. CDR3 DNA sequence: TGTGCCAGCACTAGACAGGGTAGAACTAATGAAAAACTGTTTTTT. It translates to CASTRQGRTNEKLFF.

CDR3 DNA sequence: TGTGCCAGCAGCTTAGGCCGCGGATCGTGGCGGGGGGGCACGAACACCGGGGAGCTGTTTTTT. Protein: CASSLGRGSWRGGTNTGELFF. The rearrangement joins TRBV13 to TRBJ2-2; 9 bases agree with TRBD2. V dropped 0 bases and J dropped 0; count of bases not matched to a gene: 14. From germline, CDR1 is PRHDT and CDR2 FYEKMQ (reference sequence). The CDR3 runs to 21 residues.

V gene TRBV6-5 combines with J gene TRBJ1-1; unclear D gene. Germline V gene sequence: CDR1 MNHEY, CDR2 SVGAGI. The CDR3 runs to 13 residues. The V end was cut by 7 bases, the J end by 1 base, with 10 bases between. CDR3 sequence: CASNYGQNTEAFF. Here the CDR3 DNA reads TGTGCCAGCAATTATGGCCAGAACACTGAAGCTTTCTTT.

This clone has a single count. The chain has TRBV7-2 and TRBJ2-7; 7 bases map to TRBD1. The CDR3 sequence is 14 residues long. The germline V gene has CDR1 SGHTA and CDR2 FQGNSA. V was pared by 5 bases and J by 2 bases, with 6 bases of the junction left unmatched. The CDR3: CASSPDRFPYEQYF. The DNA of the CDR3 is TGTGCCAGCAGCCCGGACAGGTTTCCCTACGAGCAGTACTTC.

This chain's CDR3 is CASSQDPQGGYTF. CDR3 sequence (DNA): TGCGCCAGCAGCCAAGATCCCCAGGGAGGCTACACCTTC. The chain recombines TRBV4-1 with TRBJ1-2, with TRBD1 as a possible D gene (5 bases). CDR3 length: 13 amino acids. Deletions cut 0 bases from V and 8 bases from J, with 10 bases between. The V gene's germline CDR1 is MGHRA and CDR2 YSYEKL.

The chain carries TRBV5-5 and TRBJ2-7; a possible D gene is TRBD2 (6 bases). This CDR3 region has 14 residues. Trimming took 0 bases from V and 3 from J, leaving 10 bases between them. CDR1 is SGHKS, CDR2 YYEKEE, per germline (reference sequence). The CDR3: CASSLGAGFYEQYF. Written as DNA, the CDR3 is TGTGCCAGCAGCTTGGGAGCGGGCTTCTACGAGCAGTACTTC.

The chain has TRBV14 and TRBJ2-4; D is undetermined. Germline CDR1 is SGHDN and CDR2 is FVKESK. The V gene lost 1 base and the J gene lost 1 base, with 8 bases spanning the gap. The CDR3 consists of 15 residues. CDR3 sequence reads: CASSQAGRAKNIQYF. In DNA, the CDR3 is TGTGCCAGCAGCCAAGCGGGTAGGGCCAAAAACATTCAGTACTTC. The complete variable domain, with remaining parts taken from reference TRBV14 and TRBJ2-4, reads EAGVTQFPSHSVIEKGQTVTLRCDPISGHDNLYWYRRVMGKEIKFLLHFVKESKQDESGMPNNRFLAERTGGTYSTLKVQPAELEDSGVYFCASSQAGRAKNIQYFGAGTRLSVL.

The chain employs TRBV5-6 and TRBJ2-3; TRBD1 might be the D (6 bases). This CDR3 is 16 amino acids long. Germline V gene data show CDR1 as SGHDT and CDR2 as YYEEEE. Trimming cost V 0 bases and J 0 bases, with 11 bases left between them. The CDR3 spells CASSLGLRGSTDTQYF. DNA for the CDR3: TGTGCCAGCAGCTTGGGGCTCAGGGGAAGCACAGATACGCAGTATTTT.

The chain recombines TRBV7-2 with TRBJ1-1; D remains unclear. CDR1 is SGHTA, CDR2 FQGNSA, per germline. The CDR3 has 14 residues. Trimming shortened V by 2 bases and J by 2 bases, and 9 bases separated the two germline ends. For the CDR3, the DNA is TGTGCCAGCAGCTTATATCTGGGCAACACTGAAGCTTTCTTT. Its protein product is CASSLYLGNTEAFF.

This rearrangement joins TRBV28 to TRBJ2-7; perhaps TRBD2 as D (5 bases). Germline V CDR1 and CDR2: MDHEN, SYDVKM. The CDR3 runs to 11 residues. V was pared by 9 bases and J by 3 bases, with 9 bases between. CDR3 DNA sequence: TGTGCCAGTGGACGGGGCTACGAGCAGTACTTC. Amino acids: CASGRGYEQYF.

V gene TRBV9 combines with J gene TRBJ1-2, with D unclear. CDR1 and CDR2 (germline): SGDLS, YYNGEE. Trimming took off 4 bases at V and 2 bases at J, with 24 bases between the two ends. CDR3 size: 18 residues. CDR3 nucleotide sequence: TGTGCCAGCAGCCCAGGCTGGTTCCCTGACACTCGGAACTATGGCTACACCTTC. Its protein is CASSPGWFPDTRNYGYTF.

The gene calls are TRBV7-6 and TRBJ1-2; 8 bases map to TRBD1. CDR3 length: 15 residues. Germline V gene data show CDR1 as SGHVS and CDR2 as FNYEAQ. After removal of 1 base from V and 4 bases from J, the junction contained 5 bases not matched to a gene. The CDR3 region has the DNA TGTGCCAGCAGCTTAGGGGCAGGGGGCCCCTATGGCTACACCTTC. Its protein product is CASSLGAGGPYGYTF.

The CDR3 bases are TGTGCCAGCAGCAAGGACTTCTCCTACGAGCAGTACTTC. This codes for CASSKDFSYEQYF. The chain joins TRBV2 to TRBJ2-7; tentatively, D is TRBD2 (5 bases). CDR1 is SNHLY, CDR2 FYNNEI, per germline. The CDR3 covers 13 residues. Trimming cost V 6 bases and J 0 bases, with 9 bases left between them.

J is TRBJ2-7 and V is TRBV7-9; 7 bases fit TRBD1. V lost 2 bases and J lost 1; bases outside the gene matches: 5. CDR1 and CDR2 (germline): SEHNR, FQNEAQ (reference sequence). This CDR3 comprises 15 residues. This CDR3 is CASSLNRDSSYEQYF. CDR3 nucleotide sequence: TGTGCCAGCAGCTTAAACCGGGACAGTTCCTACGAGCAGTACTTC.

The V call is TRBV28, the J call TRBJ1-3; 7 nucleotides line up with TRBD1. V lost 5 bases and J lost 1; bases outside the gene matches: 2. Germline CDR1 and CDR2: MDHEN and SYDVKM. The CDR3 consists of 14 residues. The CDR3 spells CASSTTGSGNTIYF. In DNA, the CDR3 is TGTGCCAGCAGTACGACAGGGTCTGGAAACACCATATATTTT.

The chain joins TRBV6-6 to TRBJ1-5, with 7 bases aligning to TRBD1. The trim removed 2 bases at V and 3 bases at J, leaving 1 base unmatched. The CDR3 has 14 residues. Germline V gene sequence: CDR1 MNHNY, CDR2 SVGAGI (reference sequence). The DNA for the CDR3 is TGTGCCAGCAGTTACGAGGGGGCCAATCAGCCCCAGCATTTT. It translates to CASSYEGANQPQHF.

The rearrangement links TRBV4-1 to TRBJ2-7, with TRBD1 identical over 8 bases. V was pared by 1 base and J by 3 bases, with 5 bases of the junction left unmatched. The CDR3 runs to 15 residues. Germline V lookup: CDR1 MGHRA, CDR2 YSYEKL. CDR3 sequence: CASSQVTGEYYEQYF. CDR3 bases: TGCGCCAGCAGCCAAGTGACAGGGGAGTACTACGAGCAGTACTTC.

The J gene is TRBJ2-7, the V gene TRBV6-5; 10 bases map to TRBD2. Per the germline V gene, CDR1 is MNHEY and CDR2 is SVGAGI. J was trimmed by 4 bases and V by 0 bases; bases with no gene match: 6. This CDR3 spans 16 amino acids. The CDR3 loop reads CASSYSRASGGYEQYF. CDR3 sequence (DNA): TGTGCCAGCAGTTACTCTAGGGCTAGCGGGGGTTACGAGCAGTACTTC.

This clone was found once. This chain joins TRBV6-1 and TRBJ2-4, with 7 nucleotides matching TRBD2. Trimming took 1 base from V and 0 from J; bases not matched to a gene: 15. This CDR3 is 20 amino acids long. The germline V gene encodes CDR1 MNHNS and CDR2 SASEGT. CDR3 nucleotides: TGTGCCAGCAGTGAAGGATTGGGGCGGCGGGGAGGGGTAGCCAAAAACATTCAGTACTTC. Its protein product is CASSEGLGRRGGVAKNIQYF.

The chain combines TRBV9 with TRBJ1-1, with no clear D. This CDR3 comprises 11 residues. Germline loops: CDR1 SGDLS, CDR2 YYNGEE. V dropped 3 bases and J dropped 10 bases, with 10 bases sitting between them. The CDR3 here is CASSEPAVAFF. CDR3 coding DNA: TGTGCCAGCAGCGAACCGGCGGTAGCTTTCTTT.

The chain links TRBV6-5 to TRBJ1-6, with D unclear. The CDR3 loop spans 13 amino acids. Germline lookup yields CDR1 MNHEY and CDR2 SVGAGI. Trimming shortened V by 7 bases and J by 10 bases, and 14 bases separated the two germline ends. The CDR3 region is CASTGRGGSPLHF. The DNA of the CDR3 is TGTGCCAGCACAGGCCGAGGAGGGTCACCCCTCCACTTT.

The V call is TRBV11-2, the J call TRBJ1-2; TRBD1 aligns across 7 bases. V was clipped by 0 bases and J by 4 bases; unmatched bases: 8. The CDR3 contains 16 residues. From germline, CDR1 is SGHAT and CDR2 FQNNGV. CDR3 nucleotides: TGTGCCAGCAGCTTAGATTTAGCAGGGGGAATCTATGGCTACACCTTC. Its translation: CASSLDLAGGIYGYTF. Together with reference TRBV11-2 and TRBJ1-2, the CDR3 gives the full variable domain: EAGVAQSPRYKIIEKRQSVAFWCNPISGHATLYWYQQILGQGPKLLIQFQNNGVVDDSQLPKDRFSAERLKGVDSTLKIQPAKLEDSAVYLCASSLDLAGGIYGYTFGSGTRLTVV.

V is TRBV28 and J is TRBJ2-5, with a weak D call TRBD1 (6 bases). This CDR3 comprises 16 residues. CDR1 is MDHEN and CDR2 is SYDVKM in the germline V gene. V lost 4 bases and J lost 5, with 20 bases in between. The CDR3 spells CASSSGTFLRRETQYF. The CDR3 coding sequence is TGTGCCAGCAGTTCGGGGACATTCCTGAGGAGGGAGACCCAGTACTTC.